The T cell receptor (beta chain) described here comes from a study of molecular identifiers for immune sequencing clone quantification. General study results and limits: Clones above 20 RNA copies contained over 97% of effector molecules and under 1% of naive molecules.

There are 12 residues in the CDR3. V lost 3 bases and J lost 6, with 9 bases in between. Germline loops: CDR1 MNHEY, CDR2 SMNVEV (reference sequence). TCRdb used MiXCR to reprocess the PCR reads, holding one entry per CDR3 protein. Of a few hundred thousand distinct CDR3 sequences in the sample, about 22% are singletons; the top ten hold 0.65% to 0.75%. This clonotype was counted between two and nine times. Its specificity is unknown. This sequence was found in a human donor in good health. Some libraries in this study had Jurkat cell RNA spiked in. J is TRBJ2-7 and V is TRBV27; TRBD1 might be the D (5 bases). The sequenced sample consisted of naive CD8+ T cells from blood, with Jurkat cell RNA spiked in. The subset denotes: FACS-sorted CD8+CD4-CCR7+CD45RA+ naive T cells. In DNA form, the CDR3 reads TGTGCCAGCAGTTTCCAGGGCTTCGAGCAGTACTTC. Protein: CASSFQGFEQYF.